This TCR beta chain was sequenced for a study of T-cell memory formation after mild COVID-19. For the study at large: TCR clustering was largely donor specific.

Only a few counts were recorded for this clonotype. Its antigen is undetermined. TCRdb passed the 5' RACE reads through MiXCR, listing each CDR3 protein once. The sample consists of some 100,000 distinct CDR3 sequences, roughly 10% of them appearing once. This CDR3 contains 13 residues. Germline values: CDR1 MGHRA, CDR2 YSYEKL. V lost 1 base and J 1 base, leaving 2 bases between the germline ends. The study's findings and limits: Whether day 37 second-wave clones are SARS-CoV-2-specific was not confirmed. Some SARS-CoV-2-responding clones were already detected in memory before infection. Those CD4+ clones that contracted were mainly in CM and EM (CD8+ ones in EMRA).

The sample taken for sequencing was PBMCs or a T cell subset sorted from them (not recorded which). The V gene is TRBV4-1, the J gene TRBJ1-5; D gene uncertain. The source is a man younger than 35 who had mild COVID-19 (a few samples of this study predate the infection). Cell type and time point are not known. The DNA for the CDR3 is TGCGCCAGCAGCCAAGGAAGCAATCAGCCCCAGCATTTT. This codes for CASSQGSNQPQHF.